The next 2 T cell receptor beta chains were all read from a single sample in a study of cytomegalovirus exposure and HLA in healthy donors. The PCR had 60 Vbeta and 13 Jbeta primers. Produced via immunoSEQ multiplex PCR; TCRdb's table is partial and in-frame only. The sample consists of around 100,000 clones, approximately 70% of them appearing once. Sequences were obtained from PBMCs. These receptors came from a man younger than 40 in good health and CMV-seropositive.

The gene calls are TRBV28 and TRBJ2-7, with TRBD2 matching over 8 bases. The trim removed 8 bases at V and 0 bases at J, leaving 9 bases unmatched. The germline CDR1 and CDR2 sequences are MDHEN and SYDVKM. The CDR3 contains 15 residues. The CDR3: CASGRRGRSSYEQYV. CDR3 nucleotide sequence: TGTGCCAGCGGACGGCGCGGGAGGAGCTCCTACGAGCAGTACGTC.

The chain couples TRBV6-5 to TRBJ1-3; 8 nucleotides line up with TRBD1. The J segment lost 2 bases and the V segment lost 5 bases, leaving 5 bases of the junction unmatched. The V gene's germline CDR1 is MNHEY and CDR2 SVGAGI. The CDR3 covers 15 residues. CDR3 DNA: TGTGCCAGCAGTGCAGGGGGCGCGGCTGGAAACACCATATATTTT. This sequence encodes CASSAGGAAGNTIYF.